The entry that follows covers one TCR beta chain sequence. Its antigen is still unknown. No quality values exist for individual bases; no much larger clone is one base distant. The data derive from a study of blood T cell repertoires in COVID-19 (dated by TCRdb to about 2020). In terms of the full investigation: Samples covering the acute and convalescent phases of COVID-19 were provided by collaborators in the United States, Italy and Spain. The material from the prospective study consisted of cDNA or gDNA derived from T cells, B-cell-depleted T cells, or PBMCs. The dataset comprised deeply sampled blood TCRbeta repertoires from subjects exposed to, actively infected with, or recovered from COVID-19. The repertoires were released in a freely available public database intended as a resource for research on the immune response to SARS-CoV-2. The samples were drawn from the first 160 participants of the ongoing ImmuneRACE study and from 950 to 1,500 subjects provided by 6 global collaborators. Nearly every sample came with metadata listing a de-identified subject ID, COVID-19 status, age in years and sex. Where HLA class I and class II types were available, the types were taken from metadata supplied by the sample provider, not from assay-based typing.

One collaborating source in Seattle enrolled patients during active infection and followed them longitudinally through the course of disease. Each collaborating institution followed its own protocols to collect whole blood in K2EDTA tubes. For TCRbeta analysis, collaborators shipped samples in one of three forms: frozen whole blood, isolated PBMCs, or DNA extracted from either of those sample types. TCRbeta CDR3 regions were amplified from genomic DNA using the immunoSEQ Assay, a bias-controlled multiplex PCR. The source study handled its data this way. Within the assay, amplification of reference gene primers was used to estimate how many nucleated cells each sample contained. To quantify the absolute abundance of each unique TCRbeta CDR3 rearrangement, sequence reads were collapsed and filtered. For each sample, productive Simpson clonality was calculated as the square root of Simpson's diversity index over productive rearrangements. TCRdb provides this immuneACCESS table in a form limited to in-frame rearrangements. Some clones are lacking; in checked studies, under half of them reflect an unresolved V gene, and why the rest are absent is not known. The V and J calls and clone size come from that table; D and trimming were worked out from the DNA. Recorded for this sample are 150,000 to 200,000 clones; 94% of them occurred a single time. About 0.8% of the sample is held by the ten biggest clonotypes.

Points the paper makes about the study in general: The quantity of clinical and demographic metadata differed by source and by participant and was supplied without curation.

Here V drops 6 bases and J drops 6 bases, and the junction holds 16 bases not matched to any gene. CDR3 length: 18 amino acids, cysteine to phenylalanine. The retained sequence is limited to the CDR3, 54 bases, with the frame set at the first base. Sequences MNHEY (CDR1) and SMNVEV (CDR2) are obtained from the germline V gene (reference sequence). This chain joins TRBV27 to TRBJ1-5; TRBD1 fits 11 bases in the junction. The sequence derives from a man aged 25-45 years with COVID-19, enrolled during active disease. Sequencing was carried out using peripheral blood. The CDR3 here reads CASSPSPGQGGLFQPQHF. DNA sequence: TGTGCCAGCAGCCCCTCTCCGGGACAGGGGGGTTTGTTTCAGCCCCAGCATTTT.